The TCR beta chain under discussion was sequenced for a study of blood T cell repertoires in COVID-19. Method: immunoSEQ multiplex PCR; TCRdb's copy keeps in-frame clones and lacks some. Of roughly 50,000 clones listed, roughly 79% were seen once; the top ten hold about 5.4%. CDR3 size: 18 residues. J was trimmed by 5 bases and V by 0 bases; bases with no gene match: 13. The germline CDR1 and CDR2 sequences are SGHDT and YYEEEE. The chain combines TRBV5-6 with TRBJ2-5; 10 bases fit TRBD2. Sample: peripheral blood. The clonotype originates from a woman in her sixties or seventies with acute or convalescent COVID-19. DNA for the CDR3: TGTGCCAGCAGCTTGGTTTCCCCTAGCGGGAGTTTAGTTGAGACCCAGTACTTC. It codes for CASSLVSPSGSLVETQYF.